The 2 T cell receptor beta chains below were found in one sample sequenced in a study of blood T cell repertoires in COVID-19. Profiled with immunoSEQ multiplex PCR; TCRdb holds only in-frame clones, not every one. The table records about 140,000 clones, more than 70% of them present only once. Material: peripheral blood. The receptor source for this set is a woman aged 55-75 years with acute or convalescent COVID-19.

About this clone: The identical CDR3 is also encoded by other nucleotide sequences in the sample. The CDR3 region has the DNA TGTGCCAGCAGCGTAGGACAGACCTACGAGCAGTACTTC. Translation gives CASSVGQTYEQYF. The rearrangement uses TRBV9 and TRBJ2-7; D might be TRBD1 (5 bases). V was cut by 0 bases and J by 2 bases, with 6 bases left in between. The V gene's germline CDR1 is SGDLS and CDR2 YYNGEE. CDR3 length equals 13 residues.

The chain couples TRBV7-3 to TRBJ2-5; 8 bases are a match to TRBD1. V was pared by 5 bases and J by 4 bases, with 6 bases of the junction left unmatched. The CDR3 is made up of 14 amino acids. CDR1 SGHTA and CDR2 FQGTGA come from the germline V gene. The CDR3 sequence is CASSAQGAGETQYF. CDR3 bases: TGTGCCAGCAGCGCCCAGGGGGCCGGAGAGACCCAGTACTTC.